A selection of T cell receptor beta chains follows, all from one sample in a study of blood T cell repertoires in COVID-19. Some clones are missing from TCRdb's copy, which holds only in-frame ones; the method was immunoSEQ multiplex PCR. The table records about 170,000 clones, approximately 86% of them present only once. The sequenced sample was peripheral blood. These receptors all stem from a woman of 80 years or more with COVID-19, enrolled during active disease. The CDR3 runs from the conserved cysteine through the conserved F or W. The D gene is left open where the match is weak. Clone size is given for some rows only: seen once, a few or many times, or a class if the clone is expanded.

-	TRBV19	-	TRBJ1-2	TGTGCCAGTAGTATGTCCCGGGAAGATGGCTACACCTTC	CASSMSREDGYTF
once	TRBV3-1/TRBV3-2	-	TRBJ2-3	TGTGCCAGCAGCCAAGGCATGACAGCGACAGATACGCAGTATTTT	CASSQGMTATDTQYF
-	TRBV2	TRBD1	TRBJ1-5	TGTGCCAGCAGTATGGACAGGGGTAGCAATCAGCCCCAGCATTTT	CASSMDRGSNQPQHF
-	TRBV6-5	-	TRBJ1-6	TGTGCCAGCGAGGGGGGGCAGGGGTGGAATTCACCCCTCCACTTT	CASEGGQGWNSPLHF
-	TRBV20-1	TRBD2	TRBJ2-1	TGCAGTGCTAGTGGCGGACTAGCGTTCTACAATGAGCAGTTCTTC	CSASGGLAFYNEQFF
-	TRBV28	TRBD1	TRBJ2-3	TGTGCCAGCAGTTTACAGGGGACAGGGAATACGCAGTATTTT	CASSLQGTGNTQYF
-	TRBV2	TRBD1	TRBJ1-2	TGTGCCAGCAGTTGGACAGGGAACTATGGCTACACCTTC	CASSWTGNYGYTF
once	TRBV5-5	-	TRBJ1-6	TGTGCCAGCAGCTCCGTGGTTTCGGATTCACCCCTCCACTTT	CASSSVVSDSPLHF
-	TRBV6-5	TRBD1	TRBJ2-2	TGTGCCAGCAGCACACAGGGGGTGACCGGGGAGCTGTTTTTT	CASSTQGVTGELFF
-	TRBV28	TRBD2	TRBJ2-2	TGTGCCAGCAGTGGAGCGGGAGGGCCCGGCGGGGAGCTGTTTTTT	CASSGAGGPGGELFF
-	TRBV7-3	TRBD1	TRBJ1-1	TGTGCCAGCAGCTTAGGTGGGCCCGGGACAGGGACTGAAGCTTTCTTT	CASSLGGPGTGTEAFF
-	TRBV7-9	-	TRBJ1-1	TGTGCCAGCAGCTTAGAGGCTATCGGGACTGAAGCTTTCTTT	CASSLEAIGTEAFF
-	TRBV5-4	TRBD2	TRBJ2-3	TGTGCCACCCGGCTAGCGGGTTCAGATACGCAGTATTTT	CATRLAGSDTQYF
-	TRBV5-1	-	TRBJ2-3	TGCGCCAGCAAACTCACAGATACGCAGTATTTT	CASKLTDTQYF
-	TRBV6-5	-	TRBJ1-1	TGTGCCAGCAGTTTGTACAGGAACGCTGAAGCTTTCTTT	CASSLYRNAEAFF
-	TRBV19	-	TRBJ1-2	TGTGCCAGTAGTATCAGGGACTATGGCTACACCTTC	CASSIRDYGYTF
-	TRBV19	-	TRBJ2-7	TGTGCCAGTAGTATACTCCTCAGGGGAAGGGACGAGCAGTACTTC	CASSILLRGRDEQYF
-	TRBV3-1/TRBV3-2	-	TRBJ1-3	TGTGCCAGCAGCTTGAACCCAGTGAACTCTGGAAACACCATATATTTT	CASSLNPVNSGNTIYF
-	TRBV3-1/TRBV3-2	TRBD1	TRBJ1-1	TGTGCCAGCAGCCTCGGACAGGGAAACACTGAAGCTTTCTTT	CASSLGQGNTEAFF
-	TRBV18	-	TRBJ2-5	TGTGCCAGCTCACCACCGTTAGGGGCCGAGGAGACCCAGTACTTC	CASSPPLGAEETQYF
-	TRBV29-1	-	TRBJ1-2	TGCAGCGCCGGAGATCGGGCAGCGGCTAACTATGGCTACACCTTC	CSAGDRAAANYGYTF
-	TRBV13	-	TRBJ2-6	TGTGCCAGCAGCTTAGGCCTAAGGGGCCCGTCTGGGGCCAACGTCCTGACTTTC	CASSLGLRGPSGANVLTF
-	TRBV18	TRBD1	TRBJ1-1	TGTGCCAGCTCCTCGGGACAGGCGGAAGCTTTCTTT	CASSSGQAEAFF
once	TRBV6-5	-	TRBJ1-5	TGTGCCAGCACCCTAGATTACGGGGGGAGGCCCCAGCATTTT	CASTLDYGGRPQHF
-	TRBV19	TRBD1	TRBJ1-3	TGTGCCAGTCGGGAGGGACAGGGATTCTCTGGAAACACCATATATTTT	CASREGQGFSGNTIYF
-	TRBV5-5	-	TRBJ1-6	TGTGCCAGCAGCGATCGCCCACAGGGTTTGAATTCACCCCTCCACTTT	CASSDRPQGLNSPLHF
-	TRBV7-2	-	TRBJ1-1	TGTGCCAGCAGCTTAGAAGCGGGCAGCCCCTTCTTT	CASSLEAGSPFF
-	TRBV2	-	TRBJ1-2	TGTGCCAGCAGTGCCGGTCCGGGGGATAGTGGTGGCTACACCTTC	CASSAGPGDSGGYTF
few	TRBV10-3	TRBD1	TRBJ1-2	TGTGCCACGTGGACAGGCGATGGCTATGGCTACACCTTC	CATWTGDGYGYTF
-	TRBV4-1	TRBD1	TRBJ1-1	TGCGCCAGCAGCGGACAGGAGTTCGGCACTGAAGCTTTCTTT	CASSGQEFGTEAFF
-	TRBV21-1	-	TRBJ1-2	TGTGCCAGCAGCGCCAAACCCCCGGGTATTAACTATGGCTACACCTTC	CASSAKPPGINYGYTF
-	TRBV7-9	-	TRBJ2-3	TGTGCCAGCAGCTTGGGGTCTGGAGGCCCAGATACGCAGTATTTT	CASSLGSGGPDTQYF